The 25 T cell receptor beta chains below all came from one sample that was sequenced in a study of post-analysis software for immune sequencing data. The TCR beta cDNA libraries contained unique molecular identifiers. TCRdb itself ran the PCR reads through MiXCR, one entry per CDR3 protein. The sample contains 400,000 to 500,000 distinct CDR3 sequences, roughly 38% of which appear only once. The study's findings and limits: Compared with controls, patients had more of 4 or 5 TRBV segments, including TRBV5-6, TRBV5-1 and TRBV20-1.

These receptors' targets are unknown. The specimen sequenced was blood. The receptor set was obtained from a girl aged 2 to 10 with multiple sclerosis.

J is TRBJ1-2 and V is TRBV19, with 7 bases aligning to TRBD1. Germline V gene sequence: CDR1 LNHDA, CDR2 SQIVND (reference sequence). CDR3 length: 18 residues. V trimming: 3 bases; J trimming: 3 bases; junction bases outside the gene matches: 16. The DNA of the CDR3 is TGTGCCAGTAGTATTCTCGGACAGGCCAAGGGTCTCGACTATGGCTACACCTTC. As protein: CASSILGQAKGLDYGYTF. The whole variable domain, remainder taken from reference TRBV19 and TRBJ1-2, is DGGITQSPKYLFRKEGQNVTLSCEQNLNHDAMYWYRQDPGQGLRLIYYSQIVNDFQKGDIAEGYSVSREKKESFPLTVTSAQKNPTAFYLCASSILGQAKGLDYGYTFGSGTRLTVV.

A word on this clonotype: At one of its ends the junction is not consistent with the germline gene, which may arise from a read error. CDR3 coding DNA: TGTGCCAGCAGTAAAATCCCAGGGGCTGGGGCCAACGTCCTCACTTTC. It yields the protein CASSKIPGAGANVLTF. This chain joins TRBV7-3 and TRBJ2-6, with D possibly TRBD1 on 6 matching bases. CDR1 and CDR2 (germline): SGHTA, FQGTGA. This CDR3 spans 16 amino acids. The complete variable domain, with remaining parts taken from reference TRBV7-3 and TRBJ2-6, reads GAGVSQTPSNKVTEKGKYVELRCDPISGHTALYWYRQSLGQGPEFLIYFQGTGAADDSGLPNDRFFAVRPEGSVSTLKIQRTERGDSAVYLCASSKIPGAGANVLTFGAGSRLTVL.

The chain carries TRBV3-1 and TRBJ1-1; TRBD1 might be the D (5 bases). Germline-derived CDR1 and CDR2 are LGHDT and YNNKEL (reference sequence). Trimming shortened V by 2 bases and J by 4 bases, and 8 bases separated the two germline ends. The CDR3 is 13 residues long. The CDR3 region is CASSQQGFTEAFF. CDR3 bases: TGTGCCAGCAGCCAACAGGGTTTCACTGAAGCTTTCTTT.

This clonotype was recorded a few times. This rearrangement joins TRBV7-6 to TRBJ2-1; 7 positions agree with TRBD1. The CDR3 is made up of 14 amino acids. In germline, CDR1 is SGHVS, CDR2 FNYEAQ. V lost 4 bases to trimming and J lost 5 bases; unmatched junction nucleotides: 5. The CDR3 bases are TGTGCCAGCAGCTACGGGACAGAAGACAATGAGCAGTTCTTC. This encodes CASSYGTEDNEQFF.

The rearrangement joins TRBV7-2 to TRBJ1-3; the match to TRBD1 covers 7 bases. Germline CDR1 reads SGHTA; CDR2 reads FQGNSA. The CDR3 consists of 15 residues. The junction had 3 bases not matched to a gene; V was cut back by 1 base and J by 3 bases. CDR3 in amino acids: CASSLGGTVGNTIYF. CDR3 nucleotides: TGTGCCAGCAGCTTAGGTGGGACAGTTGGAAACACCATATATTTT.

In nucleotides, the CDR3 is TGCGCCAGCAGCCCGGGACATACCTACGAGCAGTACTTC. As protein: CASSPGHTYEQYF. The chain uses TRBV4-1 and TRBJ2-5; a possible D gene is TRBD1 (6 bases). The J call is in doubt because the DNA end fits TRBJ2-7 better. This CDR3 has 13 residues. Germline-derived CDR1 and CDR2 are MGHRA and YSYEKL.

A note on this clonotype: Here the CDR3 omits its conserved ending phenylalanine or tryptophan, so a read error is the likely source. The rearrangement uses TRBV7-9 and TRBJ2-5; 15 bases line up with TRBD2. Gene TRBJ2-7 matches the end of the DNA better, so the J call may be wrong. CDR3 size: 18 residues. Germline-derived CDR1 and CDR2 are SEHNR and FQNEAQ (reference sequence). CDR3 amino acids: CASSFSDLGLAGGYEQYS. The CDR3 DNA follows: TGTGCCAGCAGCTTCTCGGACTTGGGACTAGCGGGGGGCTACGAGCAGTACTCC.

The V gene is TRBV15, the J gene TRBJ2-5; no definite D call. CDR1 LNHNV and CDR2 YYDKDF come from the germline V gene (reference sequence). Trimming shortened V by 0 bases and J by 3 bases, and 17 bases separated the two germline ends. The CDR3 contains 17 residues. CDR3 in DNA: TGTGCCACCAGCAGAGACCCTCGACGGTACCTTGAAGAGACCCAGTACTTC. It codes for CATSRDPRRYLEETQYF.

The J gene is TRBJ2-1, the V gene TRBV27, with TRBD2 identical over 8 bases. This CDR3 has 15 residues. Germline CDR1 is MNHEY and CDR2 is SMNVEV (reference sequence). The trim removed 6 bases at V and 3 bases at J, leaving 7 bases unmatched. CDR3 in amino acids: CASSKAGVNYNEQFF. In DNA form, the CDR3 reads TGTGCCAGCAGCAAAGCGGGAGTTAACTACAATGAGCAGTTCTTC.

The chain has TRBV29-1 and TRBJ2-2; no clear D gene. Trimming stripped 1 base from V and 5 bases from J, with 20 bases between. The V gene's germline CDR1 is SQVTM and CDR2 ANQGSEA. The CDR3 totals 17 residues. Here the CDR3 reads CSVEARSRIGKTGELFF. In DNA form, the CDR3 reads TGCAGCGTTGAAGCCAGAAGTAGAATAGGAAAAACCGGGGAGCTGTTTTTT.

The chain uses TRBV29-1 and TRBJ2-5, with D tentatively TRBD1 or TRBD2 (5 bases each). The CDR3 runs 15 residues. Trimming shortened V by 3 bases and J by 5 bases, and 19 bases separated the two germline ends. Per germline, CDR1 SQVTM and CDR2 ANQGSEA. The CDR3 region is CSVDGGSGIGETQYF. The CDR3 DNA reads TGCAGCGTTGATGGGGGATCGGGGATTGGGGAGACCCAGTACTTC.

The chain links TRBV7-8 to TRBJ1-5; no definite D call. Germline V lookup: CDR1 SGHVS, CDR2 FQNEAQ. V dropped 5 bases and J dropped 3 bases, with 8 bases sitting between them. CDR3 length: 13 residues. DNA of the CDR3: TGTGCCAGCAGCCTTACCCCCAATCAGCCCCAGCATTTT. Its protein is CASSLTPNQPQHF.

J is TRBJ1-2 and V is TRBV7-3; 8 bases are a match to TRBD1. The CDR3 is 13 amino acids. The V gene end was trimmed by 3 bases and the J gene end by 10 bases; junction bases not matched to a gene: 7. Germline V lookup: CDR1 SGHTA, CDR2 FQGTGA. CDR3: CASSFDTGGDYTF. CDR3 DNA sequence: TGTGCCAGCAGCTTCGATACAGGGGGAGACTACACCTTC.

The table lists this clonotype with a few counts. V is TRBV24-1 and J is TRBJ2-4; D remains ambiguous. The CDR3 sequence is 13 residues long. Germline V gene data show CDR1 as KGHDR and CDR2 as SFDVKD. V was cut by 3 bases and J by 13 bases, with 15 bases left in between. The CDR3 DNA is TGTGCCACCAGTGATCCACCTTCAGGTTCGCAGTACTTC. Its translation: CATSDPPSGSQYF.

This chain links TRBV7-2 with TRBJ2-1, with TRBD2 matching over 12 bases. Losses at the gene ends were 5 bases for V and 3 bases for J; bases not matched to a gene: 14. The CDR3 loop spans 19 amino acids. The germline V gene has CDR1 SGHTA and CDR2 FQGNSA. CDR3 bases: TGTGCCAGCAGCCAACACTGGACTAGCGGGACAAACCTCTACAATGAGCAGTTCTTC. This codes for CASSQHWTSGTNLYNEQFF.

The rearrangement links TRBV7-8 to TRBJ2-5; 12 nucleotides align to TRBD2. The trim removed 0 bases at V and 4 bases at J, leaving 6 bases unmatched. Per the germline V gene, CDR1 is SGHVS and CDR2 is FQNEAQ. The CDR3 sequence is 17 residues long. The CDR3 DNA reads as TGTGCCAGCAGCTTAGCTGCTAGCGGGAGGGCCCGAGAGACCCAGTACTTC. Translating gives CASSLAASGRARETQYF.

In regard to this clonotype: Its ends do not fully match the called genes, so a read error is possible. The chain joins TRBV7-9 to TRBJ1-2, with 7 bases that match TRBD1. The CDR3 has 13 amino acids. In germline, CDR1 is SEHNR, CDR2 FQNEAQ (reference sequence). CDR3 DNA sequence: TGTGCCAGCAGCTGGACAGGTCGCTATGGCCACACCTTC. It encodes CASSWTGRYGHTF.

V is TRBV7-8 and J is TRBJ1-1; TRBD1 might be the D (6 bases). The CDR3 has 19 amino acids. Deletions cut 1 base from V and 0 bases from J, with 21 bases between. The germline V gene has CDR1 SGHVS and CDR2 FQNEAQ. The CDR3 DNA reads as TGTGCCAGCAGCTTAGAATGGCTTGGGGGGCCTTCTTTGAACACTGAAGCTTTCTTT. Its protein product is CASSLEWLGGPSLNTEAFF.

This clonotype was picked up a small number of times. This rearrangement joins TRBV5-1 to TRBJ2-1; D unresolved. Trimming took 0 bases from V and 5 from J, leaving 6 bases between them. Per germline, CDR1 SGHRS and CDR2 YFSETQ. The CDR3 is 13 amino acids. Here the CDR3 DNA reads TGCGCCAGCAGCTTGGTTCAGGACAATGAGCAGTTCTTC. Protein sequence: CASSLVQDNEQFF.

The sample holds a few counts of this clonotype. The CDR3 DNA reads as TGTGCCAGTGACAGGGGTGAAAATTACGGCTACACCTTC. Translation gives CASDRGENYGYTF. The V call is TRBV12-3 or TRBV12-4, the J call TRBJ1-2; 8 positions agree with TRBD1. V dropped 9 bases and J dropped 8; count of bases not matched to a gene: 11. This CDR3 is built from 13 residues.

For the CDR3, the DNA is TGCGCCAGCAGCCTCGTACCACGGGCCTCAGGGACTGAAGCTTTCTTT. Encoded protein: CASSLVPRASGTEAFF. This sequence joins TRBV4-1 and TRBJ1-1; a possible D gene is TRBD1 (5 bases). V was trimmed by 4 bases and J by 5 bases, leaving 20 bases between them. CDR1 is MGHRA, CDR2 YSYEKL, per germline. The CDR3 extends over 16 amino acids.

This clonotype has a single count. A read error may account for a junction end that differs from germline. The genes are TRBV29-1 and TRBJ1-1; D not certain. Germline assignment: CDR1 SQVTM and CDR2 ANQGSEA. The CDR3 totals 12 residues. For the CDR3, the DNA is TGCAGCGTGGAAGGAAGGAACACTGAACCTTTCTTT. It specifies CSVEGRNTEPFF.

V and J are TRBV20-1 and TRBJ2-5; 10 bases are a match to TRBD2. Germline V gene data show CDR1 as DFQATT and CDR2 as SNEGSKA (reference sequence). The CDR3 loop spans 14 amino acids. Trimming removed 6 bases from V and 0 bases from J; junction bases left unmatched: 4. The CDR3 region is CSARLAGDQETQYF. In DNA form, the CDR3 reads TGCAGTGCAAGACTAGCGGGCGACCAAGAGACCCAGTACTTC.

The V gene is TRBV7-2, the J gene TRBJ2-4, with 9 bases fitting TRBD1. The J call may be faulty, since TRBJ2-7 better matches the DNA end. The CDR3 consists of 15 residues. The germline CDR1 and CDR2 sequences are SGHTA and FQGNSA. CDR3: CASSFSGTGSHEQYF. In DNA form, the CDR3 reads TGTGCCAGCAGCTTCTCCGGGACAGGGTCCCACGAGCAGTACTTC.

The chain uses TRBV7-3 and TRBJ2-1, with 8 bases that match TRBD1. Germline CDR1 and CDR2: SGHTA and FQGTGA. Trimming removed 2 bases from V and 3 bases from J; junction bases left unmatched: 3. This CDR3 comprises 15 residues. CDR3 sequence reads: CASSLSGQDYNEQFF. In DNA, the CDR3 is TGTGCCAGCAGCTTATCGGGACAGGACTACAATGAGCAGTTCTTC.